The 13 T cell receptor beta chains reported below all come from one sample, sequenced in a study of fetal regulatory T cell absence and autoimmunity. Assay: immunoSEQ multiplex PCR; the TCRdb copy retains only in-frame clones and omits some. The sample lists some 50,000 clones, approximately 80% seen once, with roughly 0.37% in the top ten. The specimen was cord blood. The origin of the receptors is a newborn boy with IPEX syndrome.

This clone has a single count. V and J are TRBV21-1 and TRBJ1-6. TRBV21-1 is termed a pseudogene. This CDR3 has 20 residues. Written as DNA, the CDR3 is TGTGCCAGCAGCAAATCCCTAGGGGGGCGCAAACCCTCCCCGAATTCACCCCTCCACTTT. It translates to CASSKSLGGRKPSPNSPLHF.

The chain carries TRBV7-6 and TRBJ1-1, with 7 bases matching TRBD1. The CDR3 consists of 16 residues. Germline lookup yields CDR1 SGHVS and CDR2 FNYEAQ. The junction had 15 bases not matched to a gene; V was cut back by 7 bases and J by 4 bases. The CDR3 here is CASTRTVLTGATEAFF. CDR3 DNA: TGTGCCAGCACGCGGACCGTCTTAACAGGGGCCACTGAAGCTTTCTTT.

The chain is built from TRBV4-1 and TRBJ1-2; D possibly corresponds to TRBD1 (5 bases). The V end lost 3 bases, the J end lost 4 bases, and 12 bases lay between the germline ends. The germline gives CDR1 MGHRA, CDR2 YSYEKL. The CDR3 runs to 14 residues. CDR3 sequence reads: CASSHSDSVYGYTF. CDR3 DNA sequence: TGCGCCAGCAGCCACTCTGACAGCGTCTATGGCTACACCTTC.

V gene TRBV30 combines with J gene TRBJ1-6, with 8 nucleotides matching TRBD1. The CDR3 is 15 amino acids. Losses at the gene ends were 0 bases for V and 7 bases for J; bases not matched to a gene: 5. Germline values: CDR1 GTSNPN, CDR2 SVGIG (reference sequence). The CDR3 is CAWSVGQGANSPLHF. CDR3 DNA: TGTGCCTGGAGTGTGGGGCAGGGGGCGAATTCACCCCTCCACTTT. The full variable domain, rest sourced from reference TRBV30 and TRBJ1-6, is SQTIHQWPATLVQPVGSPLSLECTVEGTSNPNLYWYRQAAGRGLQLLFYSVGIGQISSEVPQNLSASRPQDRQFILSSKKLLLSDSGFYLCAWSVGQGANSPLHFGNGTRLTVT.

The chain has TRBV19 and TRBJ1-2; perhaps TRBD1 as D (5 bases). Per the germline V gene, CDR1 is LNHDA and CDR2 is SQIVND (reference sequence). Trimming removed 5 bases from V and 1 base from J, with 8 bases in between. CDR3 length: 13 residues. The CDR3, as DNA: TGTGCCAGTAGTGTGACAGATAACTATGGCTACACCTTC. Amino acid sequence: CASSVTDNYGYTF.

This clone was seen only once. The rearrangement uses TRBV9 and TRBJ1-1, with 7 bases identical to TRBD1. Germline CDR1 and CDR2: SGDLS and YYNGEE. This CDR3 region has 16 residues. J gave up 0 bases and V 4 bases, and 9 bases lay outside the gene matches. CDR3: CASSLGTVLMNTEAFF. As DNA, the CDR3 is TGTGCCAGCAGCTTAGGGACAGTCCTAATGAACACTGAAGCTTTCTTT.

The genes are TRBV13 and TRBJ2-3; D uncertain. This CDR3 contains 12 residues. V was pared by 0 bases and J by 6 bases, with 4 bases between. CDR1 is PRHDT, CDR2 FYEKMQ, per germline (reference sequence). CDR3 loop: CASSLGTDTQYF. CDR3 sequence (DNA): TGTGCCAGCAGCTTAGGGACGGATACGCAGTATTTT.

The genes are TRBV10-3 and TRBJ1-1; no clear D gene. Trimming took off 2 bases at V and 10 bases at J, with 11 bases between the two ends. The germline V gene encodes CDR1 ENHRY and CDR2 SYGVKD. CDR3 size: 12 residues. The CDR3 spells CAISENEGRAFF. The CDR3 DNA reads TGTGCCATCAGTGAGAATGAGGGTCGAGCTTTCTTT.

This clone appeared a few times. The genes are TRBV4-1 and TRBJ1-5; D uncertain. CDR1 is MGHRA and CDR2 is YSYEKL in the germline V gene. Trimming removed 5 bases at V and 0 bases at J, with 8 bases between. CDR3 length: 14 amino acids. The CDR3 spells CASSRTHSNQPQHF. The CDR3 nucleotides read TGCGCCAGCAGCAGAACGCATAGCAATCAGCCCCAGCATTTT.

The chain links TRBV29-1 to TRBJ1-5; 8 bases fit TRBD1. CDR1 and CDR2 from the germline V gene are SQVTM and ANQGSEA. CDR3 length: 16 amino acids. Trimming removed 7 bases from V and 6 bases from J; junction bases left unmatched: 17. The chain's CDR3 is CSDILRGRGLSQPQHF. The CDR3 nucleotides read TGCAGCGACATTCTCAGGGGGCGCGGGTTAAGTCAGCCCCAGCATTTT.

The V and J genes are TRBV9 and TRBJ1-1, with D hard to call. CDR1 is SGDLS and CDR2 is YYNGEE in the germline V gene. The CDR3 length is 15 residues. V dropped 0 bases and J dropped 4 bases, with 13 bases sitting between them. Written as DNA, the CDR3 is TGTGCCAGCAGCGTAGATCCTCGGGCTAGCACTGAAGCTTTCTTT. Its translation: CASSVDPRASTEAFF. The entire variable domain, with the rest obtained from reference TRBV9 and TRBJ1-1, is as follows: DSGVTQTPKHLITATGQRVTLRCSPRSGDLSVYWYQQSLDQGLQFLIQYYNGEERAKGNILERFSAQQFPDLHSELNLSSLELGDSALYFCASSVDPRASTEAFFGQGTRLTVV.

The V gene is TRBV29-1, the J gene TRBJ1-5; the match to TRBD1 covers 8 bases. The CDR3 is 14 amino acids. Germline trimming cut 4 bases from V and 0 bases from J; bases unmatched to any gene: 2. In germline, CDR1 is SQVTM, CDR2 ANQGSEA. DNA of the CDR3: TGCAGCGTTGGGACAGGGTATAGCAATCAGCCCCAGCATTTT. Its protein is CSVGTGYSNQPQHF.

The V and J genes are TRBV7-2 and TRBJ2-7; 9 positions match TRBD1. This CDR3 has 15 residues. Trimming took 2 bases from V and 4 from J; bases not matched to a gene: 6. Looked up from germline, CDR1 is SGHTA and CDR2 is FQGNSA. The CDR3 loop reads CASSLISQGAYEQYF. The CDR3 DNA reads TGTGCCAGCAGCTTAATATCACAGGGGGCGTACGAGCAGTACTTC.